This T cell receptor (beta chain) was profiled in a study of Graves' ophthalmopathy and Graves' hyperthyroidism. The authors amplified TCR beta CDR3 regions, and they did so from RNA transcripts for repertoire sequencing. First-round RT-PCR relied on HTBI primers, and a second-round multiplex PCR came next. TCRdb called the multiplex PCR reads again in MiXCR, with one record for every CDR3 protein. The repertoire holds about 600,000 distinct CDR3 sequences, about two fifths seen once, with 3.5% to 4.5% in the top ten. This CDR3 has 13 residues. V was cut by 0 bases and J by 9 bases, with 14 bases left in between. The germline V gene encodes CDR1 DFQATT and CDR2 SNEGSKA (reference sequence).

This chain uses TRBV20-1 with TRBJ2-5; possible D gene TRBD1, 6 bases. Material for sequencing was peripheral blood or thyroid tissue (not recorded which). The receptor was isolated from an adult man with Graves' hyperthyroidism. CDR3 sequence reads: CSARDQAGAAQYF. CDR3 DNA: TGCAGTGCTAGAGATCAGGCAGGGGCGGCCCAGTACTTC.